This TCR beta chain was identified in a study of blood T cell repertoires in COVID-19. Germline CDR1 and CDR2: MNHEY and SMNVEV (reference sequence). This CDR3 has 16 residues. V lost 3 bases and J lost 6, with 15 bases in between. Clones were read by immunoSEQ multiplex PCR, and TCRdb kept only the in-frame ones, dropping some. The profile shows approximately 190,000 clones, roughly 90% of them singletons. The V and J genes are TRBV27 and TRBJ1-6, with D possibly being TRBD1 (5 bases). Input material: peripheral blood. The sequence derives from a woman aged 40 to 50 who had recovered from COVID-19. CDR3 DNA: TGTGCCAGCAGTTTGCAGGGTGTGGATTTTAATTCACCCCTCCACTTT. It yields the protein CASSLQGVDFNSPLHF.